This T cell receptor (beta chain) was captured in a study of control samples from healthy donors and cancer patients. The data were produced by immunoSEQ multiplex PCR, yet TCRdb's version contains in-frame clones alone and is incomplete. The data show 150,000 or so clones, about 91% seen once. This CDR3 has 13 amino acids. The V end was cut by 8 bases, the J end by 0 bases, with 10 bases between. CDR1 is MDHEN and CDR2 is SYDVKM in the germline V gene. The clonotype comes from a man between 18 and 35 years old in good health. The chain combines TRBV28 with TRBJ1-2; unclear D gene. The sample taken for sequencing was blood. The CDR3 DNA sequence: TGTGCCAGCTCCCCGAGGGCTAACTATGGCTACACCTTC. As protein: CASSPRANYGYTF.